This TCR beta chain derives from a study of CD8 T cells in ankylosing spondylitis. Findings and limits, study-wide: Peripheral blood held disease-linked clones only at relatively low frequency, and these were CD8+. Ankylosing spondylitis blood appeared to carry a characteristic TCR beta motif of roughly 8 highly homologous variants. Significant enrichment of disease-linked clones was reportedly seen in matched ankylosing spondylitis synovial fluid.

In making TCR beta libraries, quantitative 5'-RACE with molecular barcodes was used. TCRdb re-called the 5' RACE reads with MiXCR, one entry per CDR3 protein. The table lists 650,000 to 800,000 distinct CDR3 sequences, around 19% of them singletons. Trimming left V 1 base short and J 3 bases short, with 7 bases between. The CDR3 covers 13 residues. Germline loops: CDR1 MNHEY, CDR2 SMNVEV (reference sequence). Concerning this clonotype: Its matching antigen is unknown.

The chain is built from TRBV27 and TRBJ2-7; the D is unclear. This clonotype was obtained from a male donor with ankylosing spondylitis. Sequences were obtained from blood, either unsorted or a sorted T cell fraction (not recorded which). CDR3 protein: CASSLLWGYEQYF. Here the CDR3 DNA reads TGTGCCAGCAGTTTATTATGGGGCTACGAGCAGTACTTC.